This T cell receptor (beta chain) was identified in a study of blood T cell repertoires in COVID-19. The CDR3 is 13 amino acids. The junction had 4 bases not matched to a gene; V was cut back by 5 bases and J by 4 bases. Germline V gene lookup returns CDR1 SNHLY and CDR2 FYNNEI. Profiling relied on immunoSEQ multiplex PCR, and the TCRdb table lists in-frame clones only, not all of them. The sample shows 160,000 or so clones, 82% of them seen only once. Two negative PCRs, clearance, or symptom resolution characterized the recovered Cohort 3 donors. V and J are TRBV2 and TRBJ1-2, with 7 bases aligning to TRBD1. This TCR was sampled from a man aged 60 to 75 who had recovered from COVID-19. Sequenced input: PBMCs or T cells enriched from blood (not recorded which). The CDR3 nucleotides read TGTGCCAGCAGTAGGGACAGTTTCTATGGCTACACCTTC. It codes for CASSRDSFYGYTF.